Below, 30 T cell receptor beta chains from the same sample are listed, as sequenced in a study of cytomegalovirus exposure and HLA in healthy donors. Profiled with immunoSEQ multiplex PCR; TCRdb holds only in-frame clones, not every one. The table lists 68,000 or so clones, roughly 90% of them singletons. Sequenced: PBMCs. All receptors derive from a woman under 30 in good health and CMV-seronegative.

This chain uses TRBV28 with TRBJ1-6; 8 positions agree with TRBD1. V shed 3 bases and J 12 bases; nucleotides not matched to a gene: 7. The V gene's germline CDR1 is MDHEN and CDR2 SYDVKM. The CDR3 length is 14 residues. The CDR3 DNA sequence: TGTGCCAGCAGTTTTGGGTGGACAGGGCAACCCCTCCACTTT. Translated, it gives CASSFGWTGQPLHF.

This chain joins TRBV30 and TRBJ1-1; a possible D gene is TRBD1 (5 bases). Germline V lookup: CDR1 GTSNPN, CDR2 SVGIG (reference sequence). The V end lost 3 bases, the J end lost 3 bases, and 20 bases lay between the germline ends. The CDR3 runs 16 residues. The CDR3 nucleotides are TGTGCCTGGAGGAAGACTATTGGGGGGTCCTACACTGAAGCTTTCTTT. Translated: CAWRKTIGGSYTEAFF.

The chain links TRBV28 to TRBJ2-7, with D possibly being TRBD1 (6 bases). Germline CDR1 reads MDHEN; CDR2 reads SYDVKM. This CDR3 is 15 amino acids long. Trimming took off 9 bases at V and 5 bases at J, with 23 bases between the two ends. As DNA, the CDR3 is TGTGCCAGTACCATCTCCAGGGGTCAGCTCCACGAGCAGTACTTC. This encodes CASTISRGQLHEQYF.

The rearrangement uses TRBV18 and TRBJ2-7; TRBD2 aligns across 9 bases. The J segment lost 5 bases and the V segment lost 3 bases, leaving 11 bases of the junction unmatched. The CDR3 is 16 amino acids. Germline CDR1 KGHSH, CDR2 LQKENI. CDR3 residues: CASSPLGAGTSHEQYF. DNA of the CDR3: TGTGCCAGCTCACCCCTCGGAGCCGGGACTAGCCACGAGCAGTACTTC.

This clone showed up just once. CDR3 coding DNA: TGTGCCAGCAGCCAGGGAGGGTCCGGGGTCACAGATACGCAGTATTTT. Translating it yields CASSQGGSGVTDTQYF. V and J are TRBV5-5 and TRBJ2-3; 7 bases align to TRBD2. Germline trimming cut 4 bases from V and 2 bases from J; bases unmatched to any gene: 10. The CDR3 is made up of 16 amino acids. CDR1 and CDR2 (germline): SGHKS, YYEKEE (reference sequence).

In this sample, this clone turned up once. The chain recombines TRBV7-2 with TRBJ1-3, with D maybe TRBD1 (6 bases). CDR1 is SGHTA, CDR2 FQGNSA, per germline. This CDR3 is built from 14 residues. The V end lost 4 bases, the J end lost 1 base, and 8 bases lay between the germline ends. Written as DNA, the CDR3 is TGTGCCAGCAGCTCACAGGGTTCTGGAAACACCATATATTTT. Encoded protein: CASSSQGSGNTIYF.

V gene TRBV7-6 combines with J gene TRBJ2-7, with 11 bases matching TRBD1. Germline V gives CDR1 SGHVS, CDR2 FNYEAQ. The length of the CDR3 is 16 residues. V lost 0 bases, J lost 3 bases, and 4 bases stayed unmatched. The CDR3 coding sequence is TGTGCCAGCAGCTTAGCGCCGGGACAGGGGGTCTACGAGCAGTACTTC. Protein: CASSLAPGQGVYEQYF.

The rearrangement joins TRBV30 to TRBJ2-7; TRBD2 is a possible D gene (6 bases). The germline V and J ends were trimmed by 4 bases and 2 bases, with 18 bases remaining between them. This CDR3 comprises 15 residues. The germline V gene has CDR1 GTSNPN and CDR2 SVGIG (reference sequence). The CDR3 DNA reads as TGTGCCTGGAACCCCGGGGGAGAGAAAACCTACGAGCAGTACTTC. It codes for CAWNPGGEKTYEQYF.

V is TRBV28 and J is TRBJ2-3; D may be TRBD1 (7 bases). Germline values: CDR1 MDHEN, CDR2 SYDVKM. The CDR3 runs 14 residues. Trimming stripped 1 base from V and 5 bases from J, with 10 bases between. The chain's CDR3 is CASSLLQGGDTQYF. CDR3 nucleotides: TGTGCCAGCAGTTTATTGCAGGGGGGAGATACGCAGTATTTT.

Written as DNA, the CDR3 is TGTGCCTGGGACACGGGGTCTCAGCCCCAGCATTTT. Translation: CAWDTGSQPQHF. The J gene is TRBJ1-5, the V gene TRBV30; D not certain. V was clipped by 5 bases and J by 6 bases, with 11 bases between them. Germline V gene lookup returns CDR1 GTSNPN and CDR2 SVGIG (reference sequence). There are 12 residues in the CDR3.

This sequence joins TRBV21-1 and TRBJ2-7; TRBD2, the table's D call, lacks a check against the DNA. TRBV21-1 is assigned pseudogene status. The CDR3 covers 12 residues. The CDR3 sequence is CASTGRCYEQYF. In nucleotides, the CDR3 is TGTGCCAGCACAGGGAGGTGTTACGAGCAGTACTTC.

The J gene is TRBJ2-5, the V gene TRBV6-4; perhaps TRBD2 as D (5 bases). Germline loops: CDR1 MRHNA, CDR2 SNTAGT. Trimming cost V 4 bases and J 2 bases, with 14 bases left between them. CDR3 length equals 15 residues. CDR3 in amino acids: CASSASQEAQETQYF. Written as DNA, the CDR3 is TGTGCCAGCAGTGCCTCCCAGGAGGCACAAGAGACCCAGTACTTC.

The CDR3 sequence is CASSQVGENIQYF. The CDR3 coding sequence is TGCGCCAGCAGCCAAGTCGGGGAAAACATTCAGTACTTC. This chain joins TRBV4-1 and TRBJ2-4; TRBD2 might be the D (5 bases). The CDR3 has 13 amino acids. V was cut by 1 base and J by 5 bases, with 6 bases left in between. From germline, CDR1 is MGHRA and CDR2 YSYEKL.

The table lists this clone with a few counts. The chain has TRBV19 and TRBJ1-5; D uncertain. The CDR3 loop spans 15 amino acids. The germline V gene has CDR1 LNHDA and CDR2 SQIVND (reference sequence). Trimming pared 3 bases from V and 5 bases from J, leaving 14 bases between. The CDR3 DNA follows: TGTGCCAGTAGTATTGTGACGACACTCGATCAGCCCCAGCATTTT. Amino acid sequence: CASSIVTTLDQPQHF.

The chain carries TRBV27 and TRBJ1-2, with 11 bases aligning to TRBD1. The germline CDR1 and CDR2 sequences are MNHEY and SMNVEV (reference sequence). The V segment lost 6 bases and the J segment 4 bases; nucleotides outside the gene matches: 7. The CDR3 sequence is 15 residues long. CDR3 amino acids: CASRIGQGAGYGYTF. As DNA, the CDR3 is TGTGCCAGCAGGATAGGACAGGGGGCTGGCTATGGCTACACCTTC.

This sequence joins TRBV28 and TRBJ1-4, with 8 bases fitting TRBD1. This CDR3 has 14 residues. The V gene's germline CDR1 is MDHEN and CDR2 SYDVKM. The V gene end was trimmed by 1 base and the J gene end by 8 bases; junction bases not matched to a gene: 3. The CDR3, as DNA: TGTGCCAGCAGTTTATCCAGGGGGCGAGAAAAACTGTTTTTT. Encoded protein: CASSLSRGREKLFF. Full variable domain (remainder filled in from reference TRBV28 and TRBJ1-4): DVKVTQSSRYLVKRTGEKVFLECVQDMDHENMFWYRQDPGLGLRLIYFSYDVKMKEKGDIPEGYSVSREKKERFSLILESASTNQTSMYLCASSLSRGREKLFFGSGTQLSVL.

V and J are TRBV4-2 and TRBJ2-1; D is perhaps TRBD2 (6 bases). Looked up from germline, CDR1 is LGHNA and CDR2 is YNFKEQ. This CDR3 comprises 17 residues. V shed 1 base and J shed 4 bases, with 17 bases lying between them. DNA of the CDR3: TGTGCCAGCAGCCAAGGGGAATTGCGGGGAGTGTACAATGAGCAGTTCTTC. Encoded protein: CASSQGELRGVYNEQFF.

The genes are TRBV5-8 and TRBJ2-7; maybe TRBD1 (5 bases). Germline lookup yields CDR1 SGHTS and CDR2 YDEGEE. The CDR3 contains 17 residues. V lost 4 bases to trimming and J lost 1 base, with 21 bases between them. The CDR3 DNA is TGTGCCAGCAGCCCGAGTTTCGGTAAGGGGCGTTCCTACGAGCAGTACTTC. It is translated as CASSPSFGKGRSYEQYF.

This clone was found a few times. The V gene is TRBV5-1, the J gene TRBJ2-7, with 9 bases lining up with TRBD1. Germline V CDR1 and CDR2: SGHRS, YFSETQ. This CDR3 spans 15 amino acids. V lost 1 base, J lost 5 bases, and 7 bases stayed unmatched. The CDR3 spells CASSLSGQGLDEQYF. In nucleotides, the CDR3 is TGCGCCAGCAGCTTGAGCGGACAGGGGCTTGACGAGCAGTACTTC.

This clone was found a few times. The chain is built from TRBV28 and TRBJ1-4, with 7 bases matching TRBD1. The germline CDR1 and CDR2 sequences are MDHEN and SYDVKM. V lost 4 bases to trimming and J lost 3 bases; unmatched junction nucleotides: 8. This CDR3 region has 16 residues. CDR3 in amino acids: CASSSPRDRANEKLFF. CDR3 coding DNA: TGTGCCAGCAGTTCTCCCCGGGACAGAGCTAATGAAAAACTGTTTTTT.

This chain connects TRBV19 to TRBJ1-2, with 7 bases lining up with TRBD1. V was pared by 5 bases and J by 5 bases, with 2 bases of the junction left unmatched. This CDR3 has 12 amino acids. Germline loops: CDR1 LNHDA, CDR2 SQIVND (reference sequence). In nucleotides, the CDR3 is TGTGCCAGTAGTGACAGGGATTATGGCTACACCTTC. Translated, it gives CASSDRDYGYTF.

The CDR3 reads CATSRVGREADTQYF. Here the CDR3 DNA reads TGTGCCACCAGCAGAGTTGGGAGGGAGGCTGATACGCAGTATTTT. The chain recombines TRBV15 with TRBJ2-3; 7 bases are shared with TRBD2. J was trimmed by 6 bases and V by 1 base; bases with no gene match: 7. Germline assignment: CDR1 LNHNV and CDR2 YYDKDF (reference sequence). This CDR3 has 15 residues.

The CDR3 loop reads CASSLARGSYEQYF. The CDR3 DNA reads TGTGCCAGCAGCTTGGCCCGGGGTTCCTACGAGCAGTACTTC. This rearrangement joins TRBV5-6 to TRBJ2-7, with D maybe TRBD2 (5 bases). V was cut by 0 bases and J by 1 base, with 8 bases left in between. Per germline, CDR1 SGHDT and CDR2 YYEEEE. This CDR3 comprises 14 residues.

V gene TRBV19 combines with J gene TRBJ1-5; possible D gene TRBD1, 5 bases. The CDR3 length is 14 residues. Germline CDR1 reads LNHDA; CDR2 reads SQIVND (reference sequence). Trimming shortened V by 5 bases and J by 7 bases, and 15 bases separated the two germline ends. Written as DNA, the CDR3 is TGTGCCAGTAGTGGGGGGAGGGTTGGCCAGCCCCAGCATTTT. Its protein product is CASSGGRVGQPQHF.

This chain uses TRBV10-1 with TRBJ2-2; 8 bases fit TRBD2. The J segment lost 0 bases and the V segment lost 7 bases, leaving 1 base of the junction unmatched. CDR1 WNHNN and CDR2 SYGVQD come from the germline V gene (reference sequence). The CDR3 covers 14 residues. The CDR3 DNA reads TGCGCCAGCACTAGCGGGCCGAACACCGGGGAGCTGTTTTTT. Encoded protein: CASTSGPNTGELFF.

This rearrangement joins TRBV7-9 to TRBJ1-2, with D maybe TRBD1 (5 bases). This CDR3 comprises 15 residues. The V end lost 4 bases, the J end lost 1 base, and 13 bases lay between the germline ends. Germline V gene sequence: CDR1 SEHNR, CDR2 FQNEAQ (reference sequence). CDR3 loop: CASSSREGINYGYTF. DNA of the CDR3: TGTGCCAGCAGCTCCCGGGAGGGGATTAACTATGGCTACACCTTC.

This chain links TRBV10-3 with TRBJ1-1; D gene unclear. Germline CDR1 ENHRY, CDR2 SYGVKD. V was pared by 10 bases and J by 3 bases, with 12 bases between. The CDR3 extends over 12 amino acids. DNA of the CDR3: TGTGCCACCTCCCTTTCCGACACTGAAGCTTTCTTT. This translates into CATSLSDTEAFF.

CDR3 protein: CASRRTGTGGEKLFF. The CDR3 region has the DNA TGTGCCAGCAGACGCACCGGGACAGGGGGTGAAAAACTGTTTTTT. The chain recombines TRBV6-6 with TRBJ1-4, with 11 bases fitting TRBD1. This CDR3 is built from 15 residues. The germline gives CDR1 MNHNY, CDR2 SVGAGI (reference sequence). V lost 6 bases and J lost 7; bases outside the gene matches: 7.

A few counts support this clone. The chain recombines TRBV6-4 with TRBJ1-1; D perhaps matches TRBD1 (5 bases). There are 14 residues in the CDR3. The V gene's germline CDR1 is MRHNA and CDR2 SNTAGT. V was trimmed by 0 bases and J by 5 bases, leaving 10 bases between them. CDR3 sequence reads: CASSDSGGETEAFF. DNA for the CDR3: TGTGCCAGCAGTGACTCCGGGGGGGAGACTGAAGCTTTCTTT.

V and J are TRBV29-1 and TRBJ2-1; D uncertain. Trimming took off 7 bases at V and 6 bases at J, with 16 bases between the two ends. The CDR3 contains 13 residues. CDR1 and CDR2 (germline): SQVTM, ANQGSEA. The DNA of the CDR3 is TGCAGCGGTGCCACCCCAAGCCGCAATGAGCAGTTCTTC. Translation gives CSGATPSRNEQFF.